The clone carrying this T cell receptor beta chain appeared a few times. The antigen is not known. This record belongs to a study of esophageal squamous cell carcinoma under preoperative chemotherapy. In the study overall: Both tumor-infiltrating lymphocytes and peripheral blood T cells had their TCR repertoires profiled. Overall study findings and caveats: After treatment, tumor-infiltrating lymphocytes seemed to come partly from incoming peripheral T cells, not only local changes. Chemotherapy was followed by significantly higher TCR diversity in peripheral T cells only, not tumor-infiltrating lymphocytes.

The V end lost 5 bases, the J end lost 11 bases, and 21 bases lay between the germline ends. The CDR3 runs to 14 residues. TCRdb itself ran the PCR reads through MiXCR, one entry per CDR3 protein. Here the sample spans about 15,000 distinct CDR3 sequences, 60% being singletons. The time point is: before preoperative PTX-NDP chemotherapy. Paclitaxel-nedaplatin chemotherapy was given to patients ahead of their surgery. The chain uses TRBV12-3 or TRBV12-4 and TRBJ2-5, with D maybe TRBD1 (7 bases). Collection took place from a patient given preoperative chemotherapy. The clonotype originates from a human donor with esophageal squamous cell carcinoma. The donor label of this sample is uncertain. CDR3 DNA sequence: TGTGCCAGCAGTCCGGGGGACCAGGGGGATGAGCAGTACTTC. Translated, it gives CASSPGDQGDEQYF.